Each of the 31 T cell receptor beta chains below was sequenced from the same sample in a study of blood T cell repertoires in COVID-19. Sequenced by immunoSEQ multiplex PCR; TCRdb stores in-frame clones only, minus some. The sample has around 300,000 clones; over 75% are singletons. The specimen sequenced was PBMCs or T cells enriched from blood (not recorded which). The receptors were gathered from a woman aged 18-29 years who had recovered from COVID-19.

The chain joins TRBV15 to TRBJ1-6; D is possibly TRBD1 (6 bases). CDR1 is LNHNV, CDR2 YYDKDF, per germline (reference sequence). V was pared by 1 base and J by 7 bases, with 14 bases between. The CDR3 totals 16 residues. CDR3 in DNA: TGTGCCACCAGCAGAGCGGGGGGGGCGGGAAATTCACCCCTCCACTTT. Protein product: CATSRAGGAGNSPLHF.

The V and J genes are TRBV18 and TRBJ1-5, with 7 nucleotides matching TRBD1. Germline values: CDR1 KGHSH, CDR2 LQKENI. J was trimmed by 1 base and V by 3 bases; bases with no gene match: 3. The CDR3 consists of 15 residues. CDR3 nucleotides: TGTGCCAGCTCACCGGTAGGGGGCAGCAATCAGCCCCAGCATTTT. It is translated as CASSPVGGSNQPQHF.

The rearrangement links TRBV20-1 to TRBJ1-1; 8 bases fit TRBD1. CDR3 length: 13 residues. V lost 3 bases and J lost 11; bases outside the gene matches: 11. The germline CDR1 and CDR2 sequences are DFQATT and SNEGSKA (reference sequence). The CDR3 region has the DNA TGCAGTGCTAGTCTAGGACAGGGTTTACGGGCTTTCTTT. Translating it yields CSASLGQGLRAFF.

The CDR3 loop is CASSPQGPADTQYF. CDR3 DNA: TGCGCCAGCAGCCCACAGGGACCCGCAGATACGCAGTATTTT. The rearrangement joins TRBV5-1 to TRBJ2-3, with TRBD1 as a possible D gene (6 bases). The germline V and J ends were trimmed by 4 bases and 4 bases, with 13 bases remaining between them. This CDR3 region has 14 residues. Germline V gives CDR1 SGHRS, CDR2 YFSETQ.

The rearrangement uses TRBV18 and TRBJ2-1; 8 positions match TRBD1. Germline CDR1 KGHSH, CDR2 LQKENI. Trimming cost V 3 bases and J 13 bases; bases outside gene matches: 11. The CDR3 extends over 14 amino acids. The CDR3 nucleotides read TGTGCCAGCTCACCCGGGACAGGTCCAATTTTACAGTTCTTC. It specifies CASSPGTGPILQFF.

V usage is TRBV25-1 and J usage is TRBJ2-2, with a tentative D call TRBD2 (6 bases). Germline CDR1 reads MGHDK; CDR2 reads SYGVNS. The CDR3 covers 13 residues. V lost 8 bases, J lost 3 bases, and 10 bases lay in between. The CDR3 nucleotides read TGTGCCAGCGGGGACTGGGACACCGGGGAGCTGTTTTTT. Protein sequence: CASGDWDTGELFF.

The CDR3 here is CASTLGLYNSPLHF. The CDR3 nucleotides are TGTGCCAGCACCTTGGGACTTTATAATTCACCCCTCCACTTT. The V and J genes are TRBV6-5 and TRBJ1-6; a weak D match, TRBD1 (5 bases). This CDR3 spans 14 amino acids. CDR1 is MNHEY and CDR2 is SVGAGI in the germline V gene. Trimming pared 7 bases from V and 4 bases from J, leaving 11 bases between.

The V gene is TRBV9, the J gene TRBJ2-1, with 10 positions matching TRBD1. CDR1 and CDR2 (germline): SGDLS, YYNGEE. The junction had 6 bases not matched to a gene; V was cut back by 6 bases and J by 9 bases. The CDR3 sequence is 13 residues long. Written as DNA, the CDR3 is TGTGCCAGCACCTCATGGGACAGGGGTGAGCAGTTCTTC. It specifies CASTSWDRGEQFF.

The table lists this clone with a count of one. The chain is built from TRBV2 and TRBJ1-4; 7 bases align to TRBD1. From germline, CDR1 is SNHLY and CDR2 FYNNEI. Trimming at V came to 6 bases and at J to 8 bases, leaving 15 bases not matched to a gene. This CDR3 has 16 amino acids. The DNA of the CDR3 is TGTGCCAGCAGAGACCAGATCGGGACAGTAAGCGAAAAACTGTTTTTT. It encodes CASRDQIGTVSEKLFF.

The chain carries TRBV27 and TRBJ2-7; the match to TRBD1 covers 7 bases. With V trimmed by 9 bases and J by 1 base, 6 bases remained unmatched. This CDR3 comprises 13 residues. The germline CDR1 and CDR2 sequences are MNHEY and SMNVEV (reference sequence). CDR3 sequence: CASGTGASYEQYF. For the CDR3, the DNA is TGTGCCAGTGGCACAGGGGCTTCCTACGAGCAGTACTTC.

The chain links TRBV3-1 (or the pseudogene TRBV3-2) to TRBJ2-3; TRBD2 matches 11 bases. The CDR3 is 16 residues long. The V gene's germline CDR1 is LGHDT and CDR2 YNNKEL (reference sequence). Losses at the gene ends were 3 bases for V and 1 base for J; bases not matched to a gene: 3. The CDR3 here is CASSQTSGVRTDTQYF. The DNA for the CDR3 is TGTGCCAGCAGCCAGACTAGCGGGGTCCGCACAGATACGCAGTATTTT.

The V call is TRBV9, the J call TRBJ1-1; D is unclear. Germline CDR1 and CDR2: SGDLS and YYNGEE. V was clipped by 0 bases and J by 7 bases, with 13 bases between them. The CDR3 loop spans 14 amino acids. CDR3 protein: CASSVGSSGSEAFF. Written as DNA, the CDR3 is TGTGCCAGCAGCGTAGGCTCGTCGGGGAGTGAAGCTTTCTTT.

The chain combines TRBV21-1 with TRBJ2-2; TRBD2, the table's D call, lacks a check against the DNA. TRBV21-1 is a known pseudogene. The CDR3 is 15 residues long. This CDR3 reads CATREKRASTGELFF. CDR3 in DNA: TGTGCCACCCGCGAGAAGCGGGCAAGCACCGGGGAGCTGTTTTTT.

This clone was seen a single time. The rearrangement joins TRBV5-1 to TRBJ2-3, with D uncertain. Germline V gene lookup returns CDR1 SGHRS and CDR2 YFSETQ. Trimming left V 6 bases short and J 0 bases short, with 14 bases between. The CDR3 runs 15 residues. The CDR3: CASTPVGGSTDTQYF. As DNA, the CDR3 is TGCGCCAGCACCCCGGTAGGCGGTAGCACAGATACGCAGTATTTT. Drawing the rest from reference TRBV5-1 and TRBJ2-3, the complete variable domain is KAGVTQTPRYLIKTRGQQVTLSCSPISGHRSVSWYQQTPGQGLQFLFEYFSETQRNKGNFPGRFSGRQFSNSRSEMNVSTLELGDSALYLCASTPVGGSTDTQYFGPGTRLTVL.

This chain links TRBV25-1 with TRBJ2-7; 11 bases are shared with TRBD2. Germline values: CDR1 MGHDK, CDR2 SYGVNS. Trimming at V came to 1 base and at J to 3 bases, leaving 5 bases not matched to a gene. The CDR3 loop spans 16 amino acids. In nucleotides, the CDR3 is TGTGCCAGCAGTGAATGGCTAGCGGGGGGTGACTACGAGCAGTACTTC. Residues: CASSEWLAGGDYEQYF.

The chain combines TRBV28 with TRBJ1-2, with 8 bases fitting TRBD1. This CDR3 region has 13 residues. The V and J ends lost 5 bases and 4 bases, in that order; junction bases with no gene match: 3. Germline CDR1 reads MDHEN; CDR2 reads SYDVKM. The CDR3 loop reads CASSRQGTYGYTF. DNA for the CDR3: TGTGCCAGCAGTCGACAGGGGACCTATGGCTACACCTTC.

The V gene is TRBV19, the J gene TRBJ2-1, with TRBD2 matching over 9 bases. The CDR3 runs to 15 residues. Germline V gene sequence: CDR1 LNHDA, CDR2 SQIVND (reference sequence). V shed 5 bases, J shed 3 bases, and the junction held 5 bases outside the gene matches. In DNA form, the CDR3 reads TGTGCCAGTAGTCCTGGAGCGGGGGGCTACAATGAGCAGTTCTTC. Translated, it gives CASSPGAGGYNEQFF.

The rearrangement uses TRBV28 and TRBJ1-2; no firm D call. CDR3 size: 14 residues. Trimming took 7 bases from V and 1 from J, leaving 13 bases between them. Germline CDR1 reads MDHEN; CDR2 reads SYDVKM. The CDR3 spells CASMPGGNNYGYTF. DNA of the CDR3: TGTGCCAGCATGCCTGGCGGGAATAACTATGGCTACACCTTC.

CDR3 in DNA: TGTGCCAGCAGCTTGGGGTTAGGCAATCAGCCCCAGCATTTT. This sequence encodes CASSLGLGNQPQHF. The chain is built from TRBV5-4 and TRBJ1-5; D gene uncertain. V gave up 0 bases and J gave up 2 bases, with 6 bases separating them. Germline V gene sequence: CDR1 SGHNT, CDR2 YYREEE (reference sequence). This CDR3 comprises 14 residues. The full variable domain, its missing parts supplied by reference TRBV5-4 and TRBJ1-5, is ETGVTQSPTHLIKTRGQQVTLRCSSQSGHNTVSWYQQALGQGPQFIFQYYREEENGRGNFPPRFSGLQFPNYSSELNVNALELDDSALYLCASSLGLGNQPQHFGDGTRLSIL.

The chain is built from TRBV7-9 and TRBJ1-4; D call uncertain. In germline, CDR1 is SEHNR, CDR2 FQNEAQ (reference sequence). V was pared by 5 bases and J by 3 bases, with 7 bases between. The CDR3 is 13 residues long. Written as DNA, the CDR3 is TGTGCCAGCAGCCCGCGAGCTAATGAAAAACTGTTTTTT. Its translation: CASSPRANEKLFF.

The V gene is TRBV5-1, the J gene TRBJ2-2, with a tentative D call TRBD1 (6 bases). Germline CDR1 SGHRS, CDR2 YFSETQ. This CDR3 is 17 amino acids long. V was trimmed by 0 bases and J by 3 bases, leaving 15 bases between them. As DNA, the CDR3 is TGCGCCAGCAGCTTGGGACAGGTCGCGTGGGACACCGGGGAGCTGTTTTTT. Translated: CASSLGQVAWDTGELFF.

The chain carries TRBV6-5 and TRBJ2-5; the D gene is possibly TRBD2 (5 bases). Germline lookup yields CDR1 MNHEY and CDR2 SVGAGI. V was clipped by 6 bases and J by 5 bases, with 16 bases between them. The CDR3 is 14 amino acids. The CDR3 is CASRLQPGSETQYF. CDR3 coding DNA: TGTGCCAGCAGACTTCAACCGGGGTCGGAGACCCAGTACTTC.

This clone was recorded at least ten times. The chain combines TRBV4-1 with TRBJ2-1, with 9 bases matching TRBD2. CDR3 size: 15 residues. The V segment lost 4 bases and the J segment 6 bases; nucleotides outside the gene matches: 7. CDR1 is MGHRA, CDR2 YSYEKL, per germline. The CDR3 coding sequence is TGCGCCAGCAGCCCAGGTTGGCGGGGGGGCAATGAGCAGTTCTTC. Amino acid sequence: CASSPGWRGGNEQFF.

The chain is built from TRBV5-1 and TRBJ2-6; D call uncertain. Germline-derived CDR1 and CDR2 are SGHRS and YFSETQ. The CDR3 is 14 amino acids. Trimming left V 4 bases short and J 0 bases short, with 5 bases between. This chain's CDR3 is CASSPFSGANVLTF. The CDR3 region has the DNA TGCGCCAGCAGCCCATTCTCTGGGGCCAACGTCCTGACTTTC.

For this clone: The same CDR3 is also encoded by other DNA sequences in this sample. The V gene is TRBV5-1, the J gene TRBJ2-1; perhaps TRBD1 as D (6 bases). Per germline, CDR1 SGHRS and CDR2 YFSETQ. V was clipped by 2 bases and J by 7 bases, with 13 bases between them. This CDR3 contains 14 residues. The CDR3 is CASSFQGTGNEQFF. CDR3 in DNA: TGCGCCAGCAGCTTTCAGGGGACGGGGAATGAGCAGTTCTTC.

The chain has TRBV2 and TRBJ1-1; the match to TRBD1 covers 7 bases. V gave up 6 bases and J gave up 2 bases; unmatched junction bases: 3. The length of the CDR3 is 13 residues. CDR1 SNHLY and CDR2 FYNNEI come from the germline V gene. In DNA, the CDR3 is TGTGCCAGCAGATTAGGGGGCAACACTGAAGCTTTCTTT. Its translation: CASRLGGNTEAFF.

The chain combines TRBV9 with TRBJ1-2, with a weak D call TRBD1 (5 bases). This CDR3 comprises 14 residues. The V end lost 2 bases, the J end lost 4 bases, and 12 bases lay between the germline ends. Germline V gene data show CDR1 as SGDLS and CDR2 as YYNGEE. CDR3 loop: CASSVGQGPYGYTF. The CDR3, as DNA: TGTGCCAGCAGCGTCGGGCAGGGCCCCTATGGCTACACCTTC.

This rearrangement joins TRBV12-3 or TRBV12-4 to TRBJ1-2; TRBD1 is a possible D gene (5 bases). This CDR3 has 13 residues. V dropped 5 bases and J dropped 4 bases, with 11 bases sitting between them. The CDR3 sequence: CASSTFRVYGYTF. For the CDR3, the DNA is TGTGCCAGCAGTACTTTCAGGGTCTATGGCTACACCTTC.

This sequence joins TRBV3-1 (or the pseudogene TRBV3-2) and TRBJ1-2, with no clear D. Trimming cost V 1 base and J 0 bases, with 9 bases left between them. The CDR3 consists of 15 residues. Germline values: CDR1 LGHDT, CDR2 YNNKEL (reference sequence). The CDR3 DNA is TGTGCCAGCAGCCAAGTTGGCACAGCTAACTATGGCTACACCTTC. Protein: CASSQVGTANYGYTF.

This chain joins TRBV7-2 and TRBJ2-7; 9 bases match TRBD2. This CDR3 region has 15 residues. Trimming removed 3 bases from V and 4 bases from J; junction bases left unmatched: 7. The V gene's germline CDR1 is SGHTA and CDR2 FQGNSA. This chain's CDR3 is CASSFYSGGEYEQYF. CDR3 nucleotide sequence: TGTGCCAGCAGCTTTTATAGCGGGGGAGAGTACGAGCAGTACTTC.

The chain is built from TRBV9 and TRBJ1-1; tentative D call: TRBD1 (6 bases). V shed 0 bases and J shed 4 bases, with 16 bases lying between them. CDR1 is SGDLS, CDR2 YYNGEE, per germline. This CDR3 is built from 16 residues. The CDR3 sequence: CASSVGALQGSTEAFF. In DNA form, the CDR3 reads TGTGCCAGCAGCGTAGGAGCCCTTCAGGGGAGCACTGAAGCTTTCTTT.